The present entry profiles one T cell receptor beta chain with its context. The sample belongs to a study of blood T cells in healthy people across ages. Together with a sample-barcoded 5' primer, a J-beta primer mix was included in a second PCR lasting roughly 6 to 12 cycles. No fewer than 2.5 million CDR3-containing paired-end reads came from each sample. Each CDR3 protein gets one entry after TCRdb re-called the 5' RACE reads with MiXCR. The profile shows more than 1,000,000 distinct CDR3 sequences, 20% to 25% of them singletons. V dropped 3 bases and J dropped 3; count of bases not matched to a gene: 14. Germline-derived CDR1 and CDR2 are SGHVS and FQNEAQ. The CDR3 is 17 amino acids. These data are also associated with another study on T cells of mothers and their children. That source reports: There were over 9.5 million TCR beta CDR3 reads from each mother and a few million from each child.

The source is a girl aged 2-10 years in good health. The material sequenced was blood. J is TRBJ2-7 and V is TRBV7-8, with TRBD1 identical over 7 bases. The DNA of the CDR3 is TGTGCCAGCAGCTTTCTACAGGGGCCCCGAAGGGACTACGAGCAGTACTTC. Its translation: CASSFLQGPRRDYEQYF.